This T cell receptor (beta chain) originates from a study of blood T cell repertoires in COVID-19. Overall study context: Samples taken during acute and convalescent COVID-19 were collected in the United States, Italy and Spain.

Only in-frame clones appear in the TCRdb table, and some are missing; sequencing was by immunoSEQ multiplex PCR. This sample has about 150,000 clones, with approximately 92% found just once. The CDR3 sequence is 14 residues long. V lost 0 bases and J lost 3, with 8 bases in between. Germline CDR1 reads SGHRS; CDR2 reads YFSETQ. The chain combines TRBV5-1 with TRBJ2-3; no clear D gene. Sequenced material: peripheral blood. The source of this sequence is a man aged 18 to 35 with COVID-19, enrolled during active disease. This CDR3 reads CASSLDAATDTQYF. DNA for the CDR3: TGCGCCAGCAGCTTGGATGCGGCAACAGATACGCAGTATTTT.